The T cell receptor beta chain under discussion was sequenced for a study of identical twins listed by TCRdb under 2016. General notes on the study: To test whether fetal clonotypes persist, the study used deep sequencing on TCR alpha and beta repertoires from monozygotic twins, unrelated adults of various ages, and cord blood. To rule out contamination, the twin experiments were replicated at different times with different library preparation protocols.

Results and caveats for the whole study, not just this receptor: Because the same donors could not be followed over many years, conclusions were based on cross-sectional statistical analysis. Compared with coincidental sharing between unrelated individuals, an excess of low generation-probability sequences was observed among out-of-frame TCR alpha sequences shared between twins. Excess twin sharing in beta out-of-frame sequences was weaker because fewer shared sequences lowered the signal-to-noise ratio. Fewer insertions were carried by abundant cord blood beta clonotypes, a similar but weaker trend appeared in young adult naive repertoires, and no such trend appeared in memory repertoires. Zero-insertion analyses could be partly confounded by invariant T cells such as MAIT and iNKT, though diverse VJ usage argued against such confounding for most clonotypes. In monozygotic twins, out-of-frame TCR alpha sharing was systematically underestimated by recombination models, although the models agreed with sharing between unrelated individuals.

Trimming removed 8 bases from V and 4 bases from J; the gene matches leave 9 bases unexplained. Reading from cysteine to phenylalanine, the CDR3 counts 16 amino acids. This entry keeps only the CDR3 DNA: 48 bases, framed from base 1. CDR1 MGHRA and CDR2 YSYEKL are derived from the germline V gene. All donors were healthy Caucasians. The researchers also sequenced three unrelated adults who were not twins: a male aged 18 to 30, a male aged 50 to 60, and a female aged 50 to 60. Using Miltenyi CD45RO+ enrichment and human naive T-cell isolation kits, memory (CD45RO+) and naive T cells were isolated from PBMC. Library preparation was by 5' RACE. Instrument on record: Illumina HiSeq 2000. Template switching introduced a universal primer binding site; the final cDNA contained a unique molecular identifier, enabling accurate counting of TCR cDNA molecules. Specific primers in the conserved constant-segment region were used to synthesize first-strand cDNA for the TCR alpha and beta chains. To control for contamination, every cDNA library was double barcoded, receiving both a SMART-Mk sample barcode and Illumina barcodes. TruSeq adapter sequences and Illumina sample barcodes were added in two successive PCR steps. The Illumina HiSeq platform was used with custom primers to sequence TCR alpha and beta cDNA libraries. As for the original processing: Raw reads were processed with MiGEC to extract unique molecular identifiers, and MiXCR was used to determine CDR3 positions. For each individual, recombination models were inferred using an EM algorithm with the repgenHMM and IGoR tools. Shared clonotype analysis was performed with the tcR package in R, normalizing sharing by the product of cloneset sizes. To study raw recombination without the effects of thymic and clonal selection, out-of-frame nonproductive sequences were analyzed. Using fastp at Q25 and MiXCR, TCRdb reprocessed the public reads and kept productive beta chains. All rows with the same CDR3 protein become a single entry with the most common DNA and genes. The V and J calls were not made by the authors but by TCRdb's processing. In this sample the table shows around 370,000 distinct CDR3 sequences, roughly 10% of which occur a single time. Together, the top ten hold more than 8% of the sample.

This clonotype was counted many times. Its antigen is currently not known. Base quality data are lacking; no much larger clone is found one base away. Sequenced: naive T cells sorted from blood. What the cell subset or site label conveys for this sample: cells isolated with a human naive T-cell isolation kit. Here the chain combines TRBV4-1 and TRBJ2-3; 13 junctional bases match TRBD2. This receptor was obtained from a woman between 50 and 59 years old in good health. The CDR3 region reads CASRTSGSDRADTQYF. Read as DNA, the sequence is TGCGCCAGCCGGACTAGCGGGAGTGACAGGGCAGATACGCAGTATTTT.